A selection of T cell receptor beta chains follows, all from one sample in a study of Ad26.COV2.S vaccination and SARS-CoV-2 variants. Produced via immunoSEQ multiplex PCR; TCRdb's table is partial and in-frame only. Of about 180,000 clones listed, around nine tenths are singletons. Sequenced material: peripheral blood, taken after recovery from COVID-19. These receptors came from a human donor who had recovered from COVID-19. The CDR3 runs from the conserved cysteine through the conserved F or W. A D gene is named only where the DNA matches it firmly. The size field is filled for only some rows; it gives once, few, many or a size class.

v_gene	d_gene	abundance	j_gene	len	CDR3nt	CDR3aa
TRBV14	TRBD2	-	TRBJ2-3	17	TGTGCCAGCAGCCAAGGGCGACTAGCGGGAGAGGGGGATACGCAGTATTTT	CASSQGRLAGEGDTQYF
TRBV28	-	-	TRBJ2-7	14	TGTGCCAGCAGACCCCGGTTAACGACCTACGAGCAGTACTTC	CASRPRLTTYEQYF
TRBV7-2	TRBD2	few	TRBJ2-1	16	TGTGCCAGCAGCTTAGTGGGGACTAGCCACTACAATGAGCAGTTCTTC	CASSLVGTSHYNEQFF
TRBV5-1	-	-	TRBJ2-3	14	TGCGCCAGCAGCTCCAGGACTGGATCAGATACGCAGTATTTT	CASSSRTGSDTQYF
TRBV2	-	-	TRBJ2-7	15	TGTGCCAGCAGTGAACTACCGCTAGATCGGGACGAGCAGTACTTC	CASSELPLDRDEQYF
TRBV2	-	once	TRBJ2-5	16	TGTGCCAGCAGTGAAGGTACGGGATCGTACCAAGAGACCCAGTACTTC	CASSEGTGSYQETQYF
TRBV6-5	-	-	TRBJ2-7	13	TGTGCCAGCAGCCCAGACGGGGACTACGAGCAGTACTTC	CASSPDGDYEQYF
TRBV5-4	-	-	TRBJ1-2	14	TGTGCCAGCAGCCCTACGCTCGATAACTATGGCTACACCTTC	CASSPTLDNYGYTF
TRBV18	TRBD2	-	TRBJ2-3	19	TGTGCCAGCTCACCAGTCGGGAGGTGGGGACTAGCGGGAGGCCGTACGCAGTATTTT	CASSPVGRWGLAGGRTQYF
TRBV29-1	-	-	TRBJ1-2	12	TGCAGCGTTGAACACAGGAGGTATGGCTACACCTTC	CSVEHRRYGYTF
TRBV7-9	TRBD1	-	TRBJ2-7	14	TGTGCCAGCAGCCCGGGACAGGTGCTCTACGAGCAGTACTTC	CASSPGQVLYEQYF
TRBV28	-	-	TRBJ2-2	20	TGTGCCAGCAGTTTCGTTCCCACCCCCCGACACTCCCTTTTCACCGGGGAGCTGTTTTTT	CASSFVPTPRHSLFTGELFF
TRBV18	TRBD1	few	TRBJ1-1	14	TGTGCCAGCTCCCGACAGGGAGTGAACACTGAAGCTTTCTTT	CASSRQGVNTEAFF
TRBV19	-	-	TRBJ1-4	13	TGTGCCTGCAACAGGGCCAATAATGAAAAACTGTTTTTT	CACNRANNEKLFF
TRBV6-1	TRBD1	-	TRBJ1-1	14	TGTGCCAGCAGTTCCCTCGAGCAGGGGGGTGAAGCTTTCTTT	CASSSLEQGGEAFF
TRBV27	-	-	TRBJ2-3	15	TGTGCCAGCAGTTTATCGGCCAGCTTTCGAGATACGCAGTATTTT	CASSLSASFRDTQYF
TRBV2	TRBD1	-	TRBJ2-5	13	TGTGCCAGCAGTTGTACAGGGGGAGAGACCCAGTACTTC	CASSCTGGETQYF
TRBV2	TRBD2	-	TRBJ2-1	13	TGTGCCAGCAGTGAGTCGGCTAGCGGGATCAAGTTCTTC	CASSESASGIKFF
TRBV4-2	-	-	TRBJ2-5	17	TGTGCCAGCAGCCAAGAGGGCGGAACCTCTGGGCTAGAGACCCAGTACTTC	CASSQEGGTSGLETQYF
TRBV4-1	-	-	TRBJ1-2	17	TGCGCCAGCAGCCAAGATGTAGGAACAGAATATAACTATGGCTACACCTTC	CASSQDVGTEYNYGYTF
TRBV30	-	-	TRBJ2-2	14	TGTGCCTGGAGCGGTGGACTCCGCACCGGGGAGCTGTTTTTT	CAWSGGLRTGELFF
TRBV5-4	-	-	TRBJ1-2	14	TGTGCCAGCAGCCGAGGGTGGGGGGAGAATGGCTACACCTTC	CASSRGWGENGYTF
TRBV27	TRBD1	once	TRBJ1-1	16	TGTGCCAGCAGTCTAGAATTCCTGGGACAGGGGACTGAAGCTTTCTTT	CASSLEFLGQGTEAFF
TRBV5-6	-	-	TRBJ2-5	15	TGTGCCAGCAGCTTGAACCCGTCCGCTCAAGAGACCCAGTACTTC	CASSLNPSAQETQYF
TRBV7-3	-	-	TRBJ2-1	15	TGTGCCAGCAGCTTAATCCAGTCTGCCTACAATGAGCAGTTCTTC	CASSLIQSAYNEQFF
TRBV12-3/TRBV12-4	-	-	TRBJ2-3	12	TGTGCCAGCCAGGGCGCACAGAGTACGCAGTATTTT	CASQGAQSTQYF
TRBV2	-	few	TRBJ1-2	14	TGTGCCAGCAGCGGTCCCTCCGGGACTCTTGGCTACACCTTC	CASSGPSGTLGYTF
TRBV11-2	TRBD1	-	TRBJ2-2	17	TGTGCCAGCAGCTTATTCTCGGGACAGGGTATCACCGGGGAGCTGTTTTTT	CASSLFSGQGITGELFF
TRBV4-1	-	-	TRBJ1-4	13	TGCGCCAGCAGCCAAGGACAAGGGCAAAAACTGTTTTTT	CASSQGQGQKLFF
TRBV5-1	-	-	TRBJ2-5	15	TGCGCCAGCAGCTTGATGGGGCTGGGGAAAGAGACCCAGTACTTC	CASSLMGLGKETQYF
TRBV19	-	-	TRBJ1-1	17	TGTGCCAGTAGTATAGGAACAGGACGTGATGTGAACACTGAAGCTTTCTTT	CASSIGTGRDVNTEAFF
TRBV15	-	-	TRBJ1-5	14	TGTGCCACCAGCCAGGAGGGCGGCAGTCAGCCCCAGCATTTT	CATSQEGGSQPQHF
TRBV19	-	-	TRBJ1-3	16	TGTGCCAGTAGTATAGGTCGGAGGACCTCTGGAAACACCATATATTTT	CASSIGRRTSGNTIYF
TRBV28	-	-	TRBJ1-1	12	TGTGCCAGCAGCCGGCGGTGGACTGAAGCTTTCTTT	CASSRRWTEAFF
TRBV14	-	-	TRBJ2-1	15	TGTGCCAGCAGCCGCGTAGGGGGCTCCTACAATGAGCAGTTCTTC	CASSRVGGSYNEQFF
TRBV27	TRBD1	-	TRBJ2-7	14	TGTGCCAGCAGTTTACCCCCGGACAGGGACGAGCAGTACTTC	CASSLPPDRDEQYF
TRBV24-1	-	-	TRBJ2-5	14	TGTGCCACCAGTGAGGGGACTCCAGGTGGGACCCAGTACTTC	CATSEGTPGGTQYF
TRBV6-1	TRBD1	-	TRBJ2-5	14	TGTGCCAGCAGTGAGGGACAGGGGGGAGAGACCCAGTACTTC	CASSEGQGGETQYF
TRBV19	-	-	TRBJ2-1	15	TGTGCCAGTAGCTCCTTCTCCACGGCCTACAATGAGCAGTTCTTC	CASSSFSTAYNEQFF
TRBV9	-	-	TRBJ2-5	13	TGTGCCAGCAGCGTATACAGCCAAGAGACCCAGTACTTC	CASSVYSQETQYF
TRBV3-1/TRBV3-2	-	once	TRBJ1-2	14	TGTGCCAGCAGCCTCTCCGGGAGGGTTTATGGCTACACCTTC	CASSLSGRVYGYTF
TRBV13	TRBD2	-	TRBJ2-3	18	TGTGCCAGCAGCTTAGTACGGACTAGCGGGGACCCCACAGATACGCAGTATTTT	CASSLVRTSGDPTDTQYF
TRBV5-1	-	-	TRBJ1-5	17	TGCGCCAGCAGTAAGGATTTTGGGGGGTTCTTGAATCAGCCCCAGCATTTT	CASSKDFGGFLNQPQHF
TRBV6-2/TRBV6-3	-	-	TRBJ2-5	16	TGTGCCAGCAGTTACTCGAAAAGGGCCGAGAGGGAGACCCAGTACTTC	CASSYSKRAERETQYF
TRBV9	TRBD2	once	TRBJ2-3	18	TGTGCCAGCAGCGTAGGGACTAGCCCGTCTATCGTCACAGATACGCAGTATTTT	CASSVGTSPSIVTDTQYF
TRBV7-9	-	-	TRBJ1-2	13	TGTGCCAGCAGCTTAGCGGGCGGGGAAGGCTACACCTTC	CASSLAGGEGYTF
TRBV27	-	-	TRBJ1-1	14	TGTGCCAGCAGTTCCCCGGGACAGAACACTGAAGCTTTCTTT	CASSSPGQNTEAFF
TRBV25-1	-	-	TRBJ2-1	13	TGTGCCAGCAGTGAATTTGGCCGCTATGAGCAGTTCTTC	CASSEFGRYEQFF
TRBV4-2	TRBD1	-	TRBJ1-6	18	TGTGCCAGCAGCCTAAATCCGGGACAGCCCTTTAATAATTCACCCCTCCACTTT	CASSLNPGQPFNNSPLHF
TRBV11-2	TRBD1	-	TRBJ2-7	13	TGTGCCAGCAGCTGGACAGGGGGGTACGAGCAGTACTTC	CASSWTGGYEQYF
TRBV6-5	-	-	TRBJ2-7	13	TGTGCCAGCAGTTACTCGTCAGTGAATGGGCAGTACTTC	CASSYSSVNGQYF
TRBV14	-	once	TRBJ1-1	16	TGTGCCAGCAGCCTACGACCGGGACAAAGGGTCGCTGAAGCTTTCTTT	CASSLRPGQRVAEAFF
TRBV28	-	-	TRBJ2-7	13	TGTGCCAGCAGTTTATGGACAGGCTACGAGCAGTACTTC	CASSLWTGYEQYF
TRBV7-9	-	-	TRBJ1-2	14	TGTGCCAGCAGCTTAGAAGGGGGTGTAGGAGGCTACACCTTC	CASSLEGGVGGYTF
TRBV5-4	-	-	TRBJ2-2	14	TGTGCCAGCAGCTTTGAGGGGGTACGGGGGGAGCTGTTTTTT	CASSFEGVRGELFF
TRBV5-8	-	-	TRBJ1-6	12	TGTGCCAGCAGCAGCCCAAATTCACCCCTCCACTTT	CASSSPNSPLHF
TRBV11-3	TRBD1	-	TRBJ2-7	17	TGTGCCAGCAGCCCGAGAACAACAGACAGGGCTCTGGTGGAGCAGTACTTC	CASSPRTTDRALVEQYF
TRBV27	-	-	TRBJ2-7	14	TGTGCCAGCAGTTTGAGGCCCGGATCCTACGAGCAGTACTTC	CASSLRPGSYEQYF